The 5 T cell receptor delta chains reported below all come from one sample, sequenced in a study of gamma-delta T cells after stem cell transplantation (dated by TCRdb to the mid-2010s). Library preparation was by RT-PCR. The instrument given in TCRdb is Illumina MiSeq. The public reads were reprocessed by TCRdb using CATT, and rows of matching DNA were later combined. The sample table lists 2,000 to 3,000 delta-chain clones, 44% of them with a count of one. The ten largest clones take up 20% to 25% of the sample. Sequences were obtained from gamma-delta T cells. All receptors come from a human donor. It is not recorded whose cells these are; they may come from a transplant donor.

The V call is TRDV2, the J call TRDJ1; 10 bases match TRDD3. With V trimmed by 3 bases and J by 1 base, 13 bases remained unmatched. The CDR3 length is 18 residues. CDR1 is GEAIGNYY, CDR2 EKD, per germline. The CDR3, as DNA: TGTGCCTGTGACCCACTCAACACGGGGGATACGTCCACCGATAAACTCATCTTT. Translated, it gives CACDPLNTGDTSTDKLIF.

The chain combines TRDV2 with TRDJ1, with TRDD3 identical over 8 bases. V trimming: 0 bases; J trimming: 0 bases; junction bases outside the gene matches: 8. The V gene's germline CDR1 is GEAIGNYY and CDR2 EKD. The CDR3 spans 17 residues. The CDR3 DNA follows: TGTGCCTGTGACACCGTAGGGATACGGGAGTACACCGATAAACTCATCTTT. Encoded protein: CACDTVGIREYTDKLIF.

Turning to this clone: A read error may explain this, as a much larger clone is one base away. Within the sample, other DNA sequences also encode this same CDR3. The CDR3 region is CACDTLLGDTHTDKLIF. CDR3 DNA sequence: TGTGCCTGTGACACCCTACTGGGGGATACACATACCGATAAACTCATCTTT. This rearrangement joins TRDV2 to TRDJ1; the match to TRDD3 covers 12 bases. V lost 0 bases, J lost 2 bases, and 6 bases stayed unmatched. From germline, CDR1 is GEAIGNYY and CDR2 EKD. CDR3 size: 17 residues.

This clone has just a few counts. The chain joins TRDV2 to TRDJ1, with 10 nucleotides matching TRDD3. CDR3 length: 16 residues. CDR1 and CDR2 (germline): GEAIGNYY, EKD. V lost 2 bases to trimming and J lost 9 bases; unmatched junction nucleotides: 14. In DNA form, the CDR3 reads TGTGCCTGTGACAGCATCCTAAAGGGGGATACGGGGGAACTCATCTTT. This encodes CACDSILKGDTGELIF.

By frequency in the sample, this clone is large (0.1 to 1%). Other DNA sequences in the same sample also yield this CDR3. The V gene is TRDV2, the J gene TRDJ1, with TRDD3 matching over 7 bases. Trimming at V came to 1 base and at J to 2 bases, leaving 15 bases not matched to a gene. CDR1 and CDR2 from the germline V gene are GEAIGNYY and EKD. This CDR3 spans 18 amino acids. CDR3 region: CACDTVVLGPQRTDKLIF. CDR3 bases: TGTGCCTGTGACACGGTCGTACTGGGGCCCCAGCGAACCGATAAACTCATCTTT.